The present T cell receptor (beta chain) was sequenced within a study of T cell changes during pregnancy in multiple sclerosis. The J segment lost 3 bases and the V segment lost 5 bases, leaving 3 bases of the junction unmatched. The CDR3 consists of 14 residues. CDR1 and CDR2 (germline): SGHTA, FQGNSA. Clones were read by immunoSEQ multiplex PCR, and TCRdb kept only the in-frame ones, dropping some. Of about 40,000 clones in the sample, more than 80% were seen once. The specimen comprised peripheral blood, sampled before pregnancy. This sequence was found in a female donor with multiple sclerosis, enrolled in a pregnancy study. V is TRBV7-2 and J is TRBJ2-7; 11 bases agree with TRBD1. The chain's CDR3 is CASSRDRGSYEQYF. CDR3 in DNA: TGTGCCAGCAGCCGGGACAGGGGGAGCTACGAGCAGTACTTC.